This is a list of T cell receptor beta chains from one sample in a study of cytomegalovirus exposure and HLA in healthy donors. Some clones are missing from TCRdb's copy, which holds only in-frame ones; the method was immunoSEQ multiplex PCR. This table holds about 130,000 clones, just over 70% found once. The material sequenced was PBMCs. These TCRs come from a woman aged 55-69 years in good health and CMV-seropositive. Each CDR3 is given with its conserved first and last residue. Each record gives: D gene, J gene, clone size, V gene, CDR3 DNA, CDR3 protein. A D gene is named only where the DNA matches it firmly. Part of the rows lack a size; the others show once, few, many or a class for expanded clones.

TRBD1 TRBJ2-4 - TRBV27 TGTGCCAGCATCGGGACAGGGTTAGCCAAAAACATTCAGTACTTC CASIGTGLAKNIQYF
TRBD1 TRBJ1-1 - TRBV27 TGTGCCAGCAGGACAGGGAGATGGACTGAAGCTTTCTTT CASRTGRWTEAFF
TRBD1 TRBJ2-7 - TRBV10-3 TGTGCCATCAGTGGGGGGACAGGGAATCCCTACGAGCAGTACTTC CAISGGTGNPYEQYF
TRBD1 TRBJ2-7 - TRBV5-5 TGTGCCAGCAGCTTGGCCGGGACAGGGACCTACGAGCAGTACTTC CASSLAGTGTYEQYF
- TRBJ2-5 - TRBV10-3 TGTGCCATCTCGAAGGGCGGGGTGAAAGAGACCCAGTACTTC CAISKGGVKETQYF
- TRBJ2-7 - TRBV27 TGTGCCAGCAGTAAGTCCACAGGGAGAAGCTCCTACGAGCAGTACTTC CASSKSTGRSSYEQYF
TRBD2 TRBJ2-2 - TRBV9 TGTGCCAGCAGCGCCCCTAGCGGGGGGGATGCCGGGGAGCTGTTTTTT CASSAPSGGDAGELFF
TRBD1 TRBJ1-5 few TRBV10-2 TGCGCCAGCAATCCGGACAGGAGGGGCAATCAGCCCCAGCATTTT CASNPDRRGNQPQHF
TRBD2 TRBJ2-3 - TRBV5-1 TGCGCCAGCAGCCCGGGGGGGCCCCCAGATACGCAGTATTTT CASSPGGPPDTQYF
- TRBJ2-5 - TRBV13 TGTGCCAGCAGCTCATCCGGGGAGGTGAAAGAGACCCAGTACTTC CASSSSGEVKETQYF
TRBD1 TRBJ1-5 - TRBV6-5 TGTGCCAGCAGTCCCGGGACAGCTCCCCCCCAGCATTTT CASSPGTAPPQHF
TRBD2 TRBJ2-5 - TRBV4-2 TGTGCCAGCAGCCAAGATCGGGCGACTAGCGGGGCCCAGACCCAGTACTTC CASSQDRATSGAQTQYF
TRBD1 TRBJ2-7 - TRBV10-1 TGCGCCAGCGGAGGACAGGAACTATACGAGCAGTACTTC CASGGQELYEQYF
TRBD1 TRBJ2-1 - TRBV2 TGTGCCAGCAGTGAAGGACAGGGGGTCTACAATGAGCAGTTCTTC CASSEGQGVYNEQFF
TRBD1 TRBJ1-2 - TRBV6-4 TGTGCCAGCAGTGAAGGGACAGCGAGGGGCTACACCTTC CASSEGTARGYTF
- TRBJ1-2 - TRBV14 TGTGCCAGCAGCCTCCATAGTGTGAACTATGGCTACACCTTC CASSLHSVNYGYTF
TRBD1 TRBJ2-7 - TRBV6-6 TGTGCCAGCAGTTGGACAGGACCCTACGAGCAGTACTTC CASSWTGPYEQYF
TRBD1 TRBJ2-7 - TRBV7-9 TGTTCCAGCAGCCCTGACAGGGGGCGTGAGGTGACCCCGTACGAGCAGTACTTC CSSSPDRGREVTPYEQYF
- TRBJ2-7 - TRBV10-3 TGTGCGGCAGAATCCTCCTACGAGCAGTACTTC CAAESSYEQYF
- TRBJ1-4 - TRBV6-1 TGTGCCAGCAGCAGACAGATAACTAATGAAAAACTGTTTTTT CASSRQITNEKLFF
- TRBJ1-1 - TRBV5-1 TGCGCCAGCAGCTTGGAGGCCGGGACTGGGGCTGAAGCTTTCTTT CASSLEAGTGAEAFF
TRBD1 TRBJ1-1 - TRBV5-4 TGTGCCAGCAGAAATGGACAGGGGGCCCTGAACACTGAAGCTTTCTTT CASRNGQGALNTEAFF
- TRBJ1-1 few TRBV5-1 TGCGCCAGCGGGGCTGACTTAAACACTGAAGCTTTCTTT CASGADLNTEAFF
- TRBJ2-3 - TRBV7-3 TGTGCCAGCAGCTTAAGGGGCAGCCCTAGCACAGATACGCAGTATTTT CASSLRGSPSTDTQYF
TRBD1 TRBJ1-1 - TRBV5-1 TGCGCCAGCAGCGCGACAGGGATGAACACTGAAGCTTTCTTT CASSATGMNTEAFF
- TRBJ2-3 - TRBV10-3 TGTGCCATCAGTGAGTTGGCGGTGGATACGCAGTATTTT CAISELAVDTQYF
- TRBJ2-7 - TRBV5-1 TGCGCCAGCAGGCTACGAGGACAGATTGGCGAGCAGTACTTC CASRLRGQIGEQYF
TRBD1 TRBJ2-3 - TRBV11-2 TGTGCCAGCAGCCCTAGACAGGGAACTAGCACAGATACGCAGTATTTT CASSPRQGTSTDTQYF
TRBD1 TRBJ1-4 - TRBV9 TGTGCCAGCAGCGGAGTCCAGGGGGATGAAAAACTGTTTTTT CASSGVQGDEKLFF
- TRBJ1-1 - TRBV5-7 TGTGCCAGCAGCTTGAGGGGCACTGAAGCTTTCTTT CASSLRGTEAFF
TRBD1 TRBJ2-4 once TRBV11-2 TGTGCCAGCAGCCCCCAGGGGGCTTCCAAAAACATTCAGTACTTC CASSPQGASKNIQYF
TRBD2 TRBJ2-7 - TRBV11-3 TGTGCCAGCAGCTTAGAGGGACTAGCCTCCGGAGAGCAGTACTTC CASSLEGLASGEQYF
- TRBJ2-7 - TRBV5-3 TGTGCCAGAAGCTTGGAAGAACGGAAACCCAAGGAGAACTACGAGCAGTACTTC CARSLEERKPKENYEQYF
- TRBJ2-2 - TRBV7-9 TGTGCCAGCAGCCCCCGTACTCTCCAGAACACCGGGGAGCTGTTTTTT CASSPRTLQNTGELFF
- TRBJ1-4 few TRBV21-1 TGTGCCAGCAGCAAACAGGGCAGAGGCCGGCCAACTAATGAAAAACTGTTTTTT CASSKQGRGRPTNEKLFF
- TRBJ2-3 once TRBV25-1 TGTGCCAGCAGGGAGGACGGAGATACGCAGTATTTT CASREDGDTQYF
TRBD1 TRBJ1-2 - TRBV4-1 TGCGCCAGCAGCCAAGTTTTGCAGGGGGCGCCTGGTGGCTACACCTTC CASSQVLQGAPGGYTF
TRBD1 TRBJ1-1 - TRBV6-6 TGTGCCAGCAGGACCCCAGGGGGTTCAATGAACACTGAAGCTTTCTTT CASRTPGGSMNTEAFF
TRBD1 TRBJ2-7 - TRBV13 TGTGCCAGCAGCCAAACAGGGGCCGGCTACGAGCAGTACTTC CASSQTGAGYEQYF
- TRBJ2-7 - TRBV10-1 TGCGCCAGCCAGGCAACAGGCCTCTACGAGCAGTACTTC CASQATGLYEQYF
- TRBJ1-4 - TRBV7-6 TGTGCCAGCAGCTACCAAGGACAACCCGGGGAAAAACTGTTTTTT CASSYQGQPGEKLFF
- TRBJ1-1 - TRBV6-4 TGTGCCAGCAGGACTACGAGGGAGAACACTGAAGCTTTCTTT CASRTTRENTEAFF
- TRBJ1-4 once TRBV7-9 TGTGCCAGCAGCGGACAAGGGACACCTAATGAAAAACTGTTTTTT CASSGQGTPNEKLFF
TRBD1 TRBJ2-5 - TRBV5-1 TGCGCCAGCAGCTTGTCGAACAGGGGATCCAGAGAGACCCAGTACTTC CASSLSNRGSRETQYF
TRBD2 TRBJ2-5 - TRBV7-7 TGTGCCAGCAGCCTTCGACTAGCGGGGCAACAAGAGACCCAGTACTTC CASSLRLAGQQETQYF
- TRBJ2-6 - TRBV4-2 TGTGCCAGCAGCCACCCCGGGACTGGCTCTGGGGCCAACGTCCTGACTTTC CASSHPGTGSGANVLTF
TRBD1 TRBJ2-7 - TRBV19 TGTGCCAGTAGGGACGAGACAGGGGGTCGCGAGCAGTACTTC CASRDETGGREQYF
- TRBJ1-4 few TRBV5-1 TGCGCCAGCAGCTTGAGGCAGGGCCCAACTAATGAAAAACTGTTTTTT CASSLRQGPTNEKLFF
- TRBJ2-5 - TRBV6-5 TGTGCCAGCAGTTTCTATACAGGGGAGACCCAGTACTTC CASSFYTGETQYF
TRBD1 TRBJ1-3 - TRBV4-1 TGCGCCAGCAGCCAAGGTGGGACAGGGAGCTCTGGAAACACCATATATTTT CASSQGGTGSSGNTIYF
- TRBJ2-7 few TRBV27 TGTGCCAGCAGTTTACGGGTCCTAAACTCCTACGAGCAGTACTTC CASSLRVLNSYEQYF
TRBD1 TRBJ1-1 - TRBV13 TGTGCCAGCAGCCCCGGACAGGGGAGGAGGAACACTGAAGCTTTCTTT CASSPGQGRRNTEAFF
- TRBJ1-5 - TRBV2 TGTGCCAGCAGTGACCTACAGGGCCAGCCCCAGCATTTT CASSDLQGQPQHF
TRBD1 TRBJ2-7 - TRBV5-6 TGTGCCAGCAGCCGGGGACAGGGAGCCTACGAGCAGTACTTC CASSRGQGAYEQYF
TRBD1 TRBJ1-1 - TRBV6-6 TGTGCCACCCCCCGACAGGGGGACACTGAAGCTTTCTTT CATPRQGDTEAFF
- TRBJ1-1 - TRBV7-6 TGTGCCAGCAGCTTATCGGGGGGACAAAGGGGCCCTGAAGGTCACACTGAAGCTTTCTTT CASSLSGGQRGPEGHTEAFF
TRBD1 TRBJ2-5 - TRBV5-4 TGTGCCAGCAGAGGGGGACAGTACCAAGAGACCCAGTACTTC CASRGGQYQETQYF
- TRBJ1-1 - TRBV6-5 TGTGCCAGCTCCCGAGTGGGGGGGAGGACTGAAGCTTTCTTT CASSRVGGRTEAFF